This T cell receptor beta chain was retrieved from a study of T-cell memory formation after mild COVID-19. About the study: Clustering of TCRs was largely donor specific.

Constant-segment primers were used for 5'RACE, and the resulting TCR alpha and TCR beta cDNA libraries carried sample barcodes and UMIs. One entry per CDR3 protein, called by TCRdb with MiXCR from the 5' RACE reads. The sample yields a few hundred thousand distinct CDR3 sequences, roughly 15% seen once. CDR1 is MNHNY and CDR2 is SVGAGI in the germline V gene (reference sequence). The V segment lost 6 bases and the J segment 5 bases; nucleotides outside the gene matches: 7. This CDR3 region has 14 residues. The rearrangement uses TRBV6-6 and TRBJ1-5; 7 nucleotides match TRBD1. The origin of this receptor is a man younger than 35 who had mild COVID-19 (a few samples of this study predate the infection). Cell type and time point are not known. Sequenced material: PBMCs or a T cell subset sorted from them (not recorded which). The CDR3 here is CASSLQGPYQPQHF. CDR3 nucleotides: TGTGCCAGCAGCCTACAGGGGCCCTATCAGCCCCAGCATTTT.